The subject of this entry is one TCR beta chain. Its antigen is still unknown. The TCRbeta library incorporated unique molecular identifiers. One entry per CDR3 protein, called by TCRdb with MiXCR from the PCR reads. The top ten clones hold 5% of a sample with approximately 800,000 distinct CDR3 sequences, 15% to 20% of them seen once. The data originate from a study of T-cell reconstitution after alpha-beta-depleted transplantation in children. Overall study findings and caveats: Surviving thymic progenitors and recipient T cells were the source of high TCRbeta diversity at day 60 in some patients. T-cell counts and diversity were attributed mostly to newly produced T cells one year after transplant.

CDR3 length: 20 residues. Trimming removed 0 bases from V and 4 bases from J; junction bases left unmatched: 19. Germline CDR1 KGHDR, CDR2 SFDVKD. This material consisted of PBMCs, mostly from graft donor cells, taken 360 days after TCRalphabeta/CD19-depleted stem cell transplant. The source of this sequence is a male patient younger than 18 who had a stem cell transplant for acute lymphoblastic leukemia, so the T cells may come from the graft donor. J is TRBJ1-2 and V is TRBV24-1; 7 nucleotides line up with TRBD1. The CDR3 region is CATSDLSLDPGTAYFYGYTF. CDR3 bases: TGTGCCACCAGTGATTTGTCTTTGGACCCCGGGACAGCCTACTTCTATGGCTACACCTTC.